Presented here are 7 T cell receptor beta chains from one specimen sequenced in a study of blood T cell repertoires in COVID-19. Here immunoSEQ multiplex PCR was the method, and the copy in TCRdb shows in-frame clones only, minus some. This sample carries about 430,000 clones, 88% of them seen once, and the ten largest clones take about 1.5%. The sample taken for sequencing was PBMCs or T cells enriched from blood (not recorded which). The receptors were gathered from a woman aged 18-29 years who had been exposed to COVID-19.

The V gene is TRBV18, the J gene TRBJ1-1, with no clear D. Per germline, CDR1 KGHSH and CDR2 LQKENI. Trimming shortened V by 6 bases and J by 7 bases, and 12 bases separated the two germline ends. This CDR3 contains 12 residues. This chain's CDR3 is CASSSNPGEAFF. CDR3 sequence (DNA): TGTGCCAGCTCCTCAAACCCGGGTGAAGCTTTCTTT.

This clone was observed once. This chain links TRBV18 with TRBJ2-7, with a weak D call TRBD2 (5 bases). CDR3 length equals 11 residues. Trimming took 2 bases from V and 9 from J, leaving 8 bases between them. Per the germline V gene, CDR1 is KGHSH and CDR2 is LQKENI. CDR3 sequence (DNA): TGTGCCAGCTCACCAGGCGGAGGGCAGTACTTC. This encodes CASSPGGGQYF.

This clone was counted a single time. The V and J genes are TRBV2 and TRBJ1-2; maybe TRBD1 (5 bases). The germline V gene has CDR1 SNHLY and CDR2 FYNNEI. Deletions cut 6 bases from V and 6 bases from J, with 14 bases between. The CDR3 loop spans 13 amino acids. The CDR3, as DNA: TGTGCCAGCAGCCGACAGTCATTGGATGGCTACACCTTC. It encodes CASSRQSLDGYTF.

The rearrangement joins TRBV11-2 to TRBJ2-5; 9 bases match TRBD2. CDR3 length equals 17 residues. The V and J ends lost 3 bases and 5 bases, in that order; junction bases with no gene match: 13. Germline-derived CDR1 and CDR2 are SGHAT and FQNNGV. The CDR3 DNA reads as TGTGCCAGCAGCTTCGAGGGCGGCGGGAGGGCCTGGGAGACCCAGTACTTC. Translating gives CASSFEGGGRAWETQYF.

The rearrangement uses TRBV18 and TRBJ2-5, with D maybe TRBD1 (6 bases). The germline V gene encodes CDR1 KGHSH and CDR2 LQKENI. The length of the CDR3 is 15 residues. Trimming took 0 bases from V and 1 from J, leaving 9 bases between them. CDR3 sequence reads: CASSPPGQPQETQYF. The CDR3 DNA sequence: TGTGCCAGCTCACCACCAGGACAGCCCCAAGAGACCCAGTACTTC.

This clone has just one count. This rearrangement joins TRBV6-5 to TRBJ2-7; a possible D gene is TRBD2 (6 bases). Germline CDR1 is MNHEY and CDR2 is SVGAGI. Trimming removed 5 bases at V and 4 bases at J, with 15 bases between. This CDR3 is 14 amino acids long. The CDR3 spells CASSLPPGSYEQYF. CDR3 nucleotide sequence: TGTGCCAGCAGTCTGCCCCCCGGGAGTTACGAGCAGTACTTC.

The genes are TRBV15 and TRBJ1-5; D possibly corresponds to TRBD1 (5 bases). Germline V CDR1 and CDR2: LNHNV, YYDKDF (reference sequence). V lost 3 bases and J lost 1, with 16 bases in between. The CDR3 consists of 17 residues. The CDR3, as DNA: TGTGCCACCAGCAGGACGGCAGGGTCTGGCAGCAATCAGCCCCAGCATTTT. Translated, it gives CATSRTAGSGSNQPQHF.